This T cell receptor (beta chain) came from a study of CD8 T cells in ankylosing spondylitis. The study, taken as a whole, reports: Earlier studies detected some motif variants in reactive arthritis synovial fluid and blood. Disease-linked clones were reportedly significantly enriched in matched ankylosing spondylitis synovial fluid.

This clonotype was observed a few times. The target antigen is unknown. Unmatched junction bases numbered 4, after V lost 1 base and J lost 1 base. CDR3 length: 16 amino acids. Germline CDR1 reads MNHEY; CDR2 reads SVGAGI. Quantitative molecular-barcoded 5'-RACE generated the TCR beta libraries. In TCRdb, the 5' RACE reads were re-called with MiXCR into one record per CDR3 protein. The sample has a few hundred thousand distinct CDR3 sequences, 15% to 20% seen once. The sequence was obtained from a male donor with ankylosing spondylitis or in good health (not recorded which). Sequenced: blood, either unsorted or a sorted T cell fraction (not recorded which). This chain connects TRBV6-5 to TRBJ2-1; TRBD2 agrees at 7 bases. The chain's CDR3 is CASSYWAGESYNEQFF. CDR3 nucleotides: TGTGCCAGCAGTTACTGGGCGGGAGAATCCTACAATGAGCAGTTCTTC.